Listed below are T cell receptor beta chains from one sample, sequenced in a study of blood T cell repertoires in COVID-19. Sequencing was performed with immunoSEQ multiplex PCR; in TCRdb, only in-frame clones are kept and a portion is missing. The profile shows 43,000 or so clones, roughly 90% of them singletons. Sequencing was carried out using peripheral blood. The source is a man aged 60 to 75 with active COVID-19. The conserved cysteine and the conserved F or W are not part of the CDR3 here. The order of the fields is V gene, J gene, CDR3 protein.

V: TRBV19; J: TRBJ1-5; CDR3: ASSMRQLRQPQH
V: TRBV28; J: TRBJ1-4; CDR3: ASSLHGQGLGEKLF
V: TRBV5-5; J: TRBJ1-2; CDR3: ASSLGQGSYGYT
V: TRBV5-1; J: TRBJ1-3; CDR3: ASSPTTGLENTIY
V: TRBV12-3/TRBV12-4; J: TRBJ1-5; CDR3: ASSLGAGQPQH
V: TRBV19; J: TRBJ1-2; CDR3: ASSTVGTAPNYGYT
V: TRBV30; J: TRBJ1-6; CDR3: ALGAGTGSSYNSPLH
V: TRBV7-2; J: TRBJ2-5; CDR3: ASSLSRGETQY
V: TRBV2; J: TRBJ2-4; CDR3: ASRGQWAGENIQY
V: TRBV5-1; J: TRBJ2-2; CDR3: ASSLADGLPPPGELF
V: TRBV7-3; J: TRBJ2-1; CDR3: ASSRLAGNNNEQF
V: TRBV12-3/TRBV12-4; J: TRBJ1-5; CDR3: ASSKDRNQPQH
V: TRBV10-3; J: TRBJ1-6; CDR3: AISSGASSYNSPLH
V: TRBV2; J: TRBJ1-4; CDR3: ASGLPGQVTEKLF
V: TRBV2; J: TRBJ2-7; CDR3: ASSVDPQGTYEQY
V: TRBV4-1; J: TRBJ1-2; CDR3: ASSRDRGNYGYT
V: TRBV3-1/TRBV3-2; J: TRBJ2-3; CDR3: ASNRQGATDTQY